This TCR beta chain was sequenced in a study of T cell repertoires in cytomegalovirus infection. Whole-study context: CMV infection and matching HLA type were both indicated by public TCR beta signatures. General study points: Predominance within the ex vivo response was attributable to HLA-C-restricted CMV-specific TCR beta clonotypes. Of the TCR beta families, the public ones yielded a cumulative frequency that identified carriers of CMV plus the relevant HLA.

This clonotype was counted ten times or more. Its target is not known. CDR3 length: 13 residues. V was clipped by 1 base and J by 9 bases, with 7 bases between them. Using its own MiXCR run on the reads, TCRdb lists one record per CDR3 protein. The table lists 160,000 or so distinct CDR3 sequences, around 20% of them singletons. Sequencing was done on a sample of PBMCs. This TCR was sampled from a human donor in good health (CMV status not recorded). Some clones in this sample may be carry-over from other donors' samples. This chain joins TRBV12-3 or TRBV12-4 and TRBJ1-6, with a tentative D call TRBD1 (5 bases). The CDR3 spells CASSLGGASPLHF. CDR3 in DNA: TGTGCCAGCAGTTTAGGAGGGGCTTCACCCCTCCACTTT.